This record concerns one TCR beta chain sequence. The antigen remains unidentified. These data originate in a study of graft-versus-host responses after intestinal transplantation. Repertoires were generated with immunoSEQ multiplex PCR, while TCRdb's copy carries only in-frame clones and drops some. The sample holds over 65,000 clones; around 93% are singletons and the top ten take less than 8.5%. Germline V gene data show CDR1 as LNHDA and CDR2 as SQIVND (reference sequence). The CDR3 is made up of 17 amino acids. V lost 1 base to trimming and J lost 4 bases; unmatched junction nucleotides: 10. The source was unstimulated CD8+ T cells sorted from spleen or lymph node cells, collected before transplant. The source is a human donor who was the organ donor for an intestinal transplant. The chain carries TRBV19 and TRBJ2-1; 7 nucleotides agree with TRBD1. The CDR3: CASSIGMDRTPYNEQFF. CDR3 in DNA: TGTGCCAGTAGTATAGGCATGGACAGGACCCCGTACAATGAGCAGTTCTTC.